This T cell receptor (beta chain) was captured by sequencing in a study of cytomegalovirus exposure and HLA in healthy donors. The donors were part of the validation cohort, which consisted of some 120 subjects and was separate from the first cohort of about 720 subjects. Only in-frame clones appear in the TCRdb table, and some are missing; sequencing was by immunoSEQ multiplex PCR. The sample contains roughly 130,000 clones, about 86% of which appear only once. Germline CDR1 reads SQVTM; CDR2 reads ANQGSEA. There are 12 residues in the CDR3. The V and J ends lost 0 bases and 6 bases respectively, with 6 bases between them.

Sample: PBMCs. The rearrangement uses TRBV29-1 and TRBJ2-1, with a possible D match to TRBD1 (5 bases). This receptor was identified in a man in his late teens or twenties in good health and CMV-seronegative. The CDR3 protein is CSVEEGANEQFF. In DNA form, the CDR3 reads TGCAGCGTTGAAGAAGGGGCCAATGAGCAGTTCTTC.